This is a list of T cell receptor beta chains from one sample in a study of cytomegalovirus exposure and HLA in healthy donors. Repertoires were generated with immunoSEQ multiplex PCR, while TCRdb's copy carries only in-frame clones and drops some. This sample carries over 200,000 clones, about 91% of them seen once, and the ten largest clones take around 3%. The sample was PBMCs. The receptors derive from a woman between 18 and 29 years old in good health and CMV-seronegative. Both conserved end residues are part of each CDR3. A D gene is named only where the DNA matches it firmly. A clone size is listed for some rows: how often the clone was seen (once, few, many), or a class if it is expanded.

v_gene: TRBV19; abundance: few; j_gene: TRBJ1-5; d_gene: -; CDR3aa: CASTEAWGQPQHF; CDR3nt: TGTGCCAGTACGGAGGCGTGGGGTCAGCCCCAGCATTTT
v_gene: TRBV6-5; abundance: few; j_gene: TRBJ2-7; d_gene: -; CDR3aa: CASSYRRQSYEQYF; CDR3nt: TGTGCCAGCAGTTACCGGCGACAGTCCTACGAGCAGTACTTC
v_gene: TRBV25-1; abundance: -; j_gene: TRBJ1-2; d_gene: -; CDR3aa: CASSDDRNYGYTF; CDR3nt: TGTGCCAGCAGTGATGACAGAAACTATGGCTACACCTTC
v_gene: TRBV28; abundance: -; j_gene: TRBJ1-2; d_gene: -; CDR3aa: CASSLGAGDLANYGYTF; CDR3nt: TGTGCCAGCAGTTTGGGGGCAGGGGACCTTGCTAACTATGGCTACACCTTC
v_gene: TRBV9; abundance: -; j_gene: TRBJ1-2; d_gene: -; CDR3aa: CASTLGQPVDYGYTF; CDR3nt: TGTGCCAGCACCCTTGGACAGCCTGTTGACTATGGCTACACCTTC
v_gene: TRBV11-3; abundance: once; j_gene: TRBJ2-2; d_gene: TRBD2; CDR3aa: CASSGGSFTTGELFF; CDR3nt: TGTGCCAGCAGCGGCGGGAGCTTCACCACCGGGGAGCTGTTTTTT
v_gene: TRBV7-9; abundance: -; j_gene: TRBJ2-7; d_gene: TRBD2; CDR3aa: CASSLAGGPYEQYF; CDR3nt: TGTGCCAGCAGCTTAGCGGGAGGGCCCTACGAGCAGTACTTC
v_gene: TRBV7-8; abundance: -; j_gene: TRBJ1-2; d_gene: TRBD1; CDR3aa: CASSLSPDREPSYGYTF; CDR3nt: TGTGCCAGCAGCTTATCACCAGACAGGGAACCCAGCTATGGCTACACCTTC
v_gene: TRBV4-1; abundance: -; j_gene: TRBJ2-1; d_gene: -; CDR3aa: CASSQDGFLAGGNYNEQFF; CDR3nt: TGCGCCAGCAGCCAAGATGGGTTCCTGGCGGGCGGCAACTACAATGAGCAGTTCTTC
v_gene: TRBV19; abundance: -; j_gene: TRBJ2-5; d_gene: -; CDR3aa: CASTQTAGTGETQYF; CDR3nt: TGTGCCAGTACCCAGACAGCGGGCACCGGAGAGACCCAGTACTTC
v_gene: TRBV27; abundance: -; j_gene: TRBJ2-3; d_gene: -; CDR3aa: CASSLTGGLGDTQYF; CDR3nt: TGTGCCAGCAGTTTGACAGGAGGCCTTGGGGATACGCAGTATTTT
v_gene: TRBV6-1; abundance: few; j_gene: TRBJ2-1; d_gene: -; CDR3aa: CASGDEVAGSTEQFF; CDR3nt: TGTGCCAGCGGAGACGAAGTGGCGGGGTCCACTGAGCAGTTCTTC